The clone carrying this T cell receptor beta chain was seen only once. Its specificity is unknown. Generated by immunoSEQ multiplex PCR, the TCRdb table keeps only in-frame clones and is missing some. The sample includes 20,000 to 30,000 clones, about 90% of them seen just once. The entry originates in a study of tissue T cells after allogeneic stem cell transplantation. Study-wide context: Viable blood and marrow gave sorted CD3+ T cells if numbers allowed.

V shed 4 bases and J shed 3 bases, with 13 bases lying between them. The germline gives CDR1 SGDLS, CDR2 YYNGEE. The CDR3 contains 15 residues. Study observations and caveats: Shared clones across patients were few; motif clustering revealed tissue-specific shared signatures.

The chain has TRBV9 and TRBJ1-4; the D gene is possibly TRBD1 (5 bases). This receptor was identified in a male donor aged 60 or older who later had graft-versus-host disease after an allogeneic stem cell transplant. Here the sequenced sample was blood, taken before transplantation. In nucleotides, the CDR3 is TGTGCCAGCAGCTTACTAGGGACTTCTAATGAAAAACTGTTTTTT. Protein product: CASSLLGTSNEKLFF.